This TCR beta chain is from a study of blood T cells in healthy people across ages. General study points: Diversity figures based on one million T cells were deemed too low.

Details on this clonotype: The antigen is unknown.

Alongside a J-beta primer mix, a sample-barcoded 5' primer served in a second PCR lasting roughly 7 to 11 cycles. Researchers report that a template-switch adaptor with 12 random nucleotides tagged each cDNA molecule. TCRdb re-derived calls from the 5' RACE reads in MiXCR, one entry per CDR3 protein. This sample has approximately 810,000 distinct CDR3 sequences; 25% to 30% occur once, and the top ten carry around 15%. The people who gave samples were healthy Caucasians from Russia, aged about 6 to 95. This CDR3 has 21 amino acids. With 3 bases clipped from V and 0 bases from J, the junction kept 16 bases outside the gene matches. From germline, CDR1 is SGHRS and CDR2 YFSETQ.

This rearrangement joins TRBV5-1 to TRBJ2-1; TRBD2 aligns across 12 bases. The sequenced material came from blood. The TCR comes from a woman older than 75 in good health. CDR3 coding DNA: TGCGCCAGCAGCTCAGACGCAACTAGCGGGGGGCTTAGGAGCTCCTACAATGAGCAGTTCTTC. This gives the protein CASSSDATSGGLRSSYNEQFF.